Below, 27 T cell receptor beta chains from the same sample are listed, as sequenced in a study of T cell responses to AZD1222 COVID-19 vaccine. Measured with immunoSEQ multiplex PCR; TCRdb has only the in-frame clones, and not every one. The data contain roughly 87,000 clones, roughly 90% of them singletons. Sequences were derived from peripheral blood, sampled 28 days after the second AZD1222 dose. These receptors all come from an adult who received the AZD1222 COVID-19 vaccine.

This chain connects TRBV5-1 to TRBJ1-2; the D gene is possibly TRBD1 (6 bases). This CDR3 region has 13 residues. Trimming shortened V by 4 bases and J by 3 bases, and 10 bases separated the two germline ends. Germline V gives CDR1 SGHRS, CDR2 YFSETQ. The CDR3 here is CASSGTLDYGYTF. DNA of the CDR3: TGCGCCAGCAGCGGGACACTCGACTATGGCTACACCTTC.

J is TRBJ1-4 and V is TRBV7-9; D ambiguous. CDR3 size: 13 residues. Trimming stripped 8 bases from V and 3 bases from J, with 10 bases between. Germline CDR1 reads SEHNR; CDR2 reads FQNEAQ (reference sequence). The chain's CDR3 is CASQEAPNEKLFF. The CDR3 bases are TGTGCCAGCCAGGAGGCCCCTAATGAAAAACTGTTTTTT.

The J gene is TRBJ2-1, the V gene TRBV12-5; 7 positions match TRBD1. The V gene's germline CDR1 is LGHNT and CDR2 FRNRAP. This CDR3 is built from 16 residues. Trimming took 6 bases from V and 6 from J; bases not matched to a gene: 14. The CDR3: CASGSSATGLVNEQFF. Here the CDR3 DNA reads TGTGCTAGTGGCTCGTCGGCGACAGGGCTGGTCAATGAGCAGTTCTTC.

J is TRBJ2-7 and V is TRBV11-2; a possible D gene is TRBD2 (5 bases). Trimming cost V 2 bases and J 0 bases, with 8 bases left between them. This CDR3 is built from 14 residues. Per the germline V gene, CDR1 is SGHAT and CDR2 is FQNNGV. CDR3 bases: TGTGCCAGCAGCTTAAGTCGGGGCTCCTACGAGCAGTACTTC. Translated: CASSLSRGSYEQYF. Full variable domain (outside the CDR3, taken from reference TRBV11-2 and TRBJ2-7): EAGVAQSPRYKIIEKRQSVAFWCNPISGHATLYWYQQILGQGPKLLIQFQNNGVVDDSQLPKDRFSAERLKGVDSTLKIQPAKLEDSAVYLCASSLSRGSYEQYFGPGTRLTVT.

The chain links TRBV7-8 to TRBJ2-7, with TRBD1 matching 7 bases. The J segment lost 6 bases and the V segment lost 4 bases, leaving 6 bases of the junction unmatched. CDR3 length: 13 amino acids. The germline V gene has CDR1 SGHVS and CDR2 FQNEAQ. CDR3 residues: CASSSDRAREQYF. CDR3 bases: TGTGCCAGCAGCTCAGACAGGGCCCGCGAGCAGTACTTC. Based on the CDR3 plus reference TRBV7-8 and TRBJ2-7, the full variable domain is GAGVSQSPRYKVAKRGQDVALRCDPISGHVSLFWYQQALGQGPEFLTYFQNEAQLDKSGLPSDRFFAERPEGSVSTLKIQRTQQEDSAVYLCASSSDRAREQYFGPGTRLTVT.

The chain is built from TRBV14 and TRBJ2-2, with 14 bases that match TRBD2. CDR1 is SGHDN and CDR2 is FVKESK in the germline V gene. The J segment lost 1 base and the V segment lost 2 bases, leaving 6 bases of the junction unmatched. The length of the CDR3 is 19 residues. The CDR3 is CASSQPGLAGVRNTGELFF. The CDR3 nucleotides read TGTGCCAGCAGCCAACCGGGACTAGCGGGAGTAAGGAACACCGGGGAGCTGTTTTTT.

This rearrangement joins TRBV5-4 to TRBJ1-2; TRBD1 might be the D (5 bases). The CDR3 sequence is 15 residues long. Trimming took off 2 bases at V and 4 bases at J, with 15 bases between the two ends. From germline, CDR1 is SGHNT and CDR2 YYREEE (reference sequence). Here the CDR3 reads CASSFWQGEGYGYTF. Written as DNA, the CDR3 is TGTGCCAGCAGCTTCTGGCAGGGCGAGGGCTATGGCTACACCTTC.

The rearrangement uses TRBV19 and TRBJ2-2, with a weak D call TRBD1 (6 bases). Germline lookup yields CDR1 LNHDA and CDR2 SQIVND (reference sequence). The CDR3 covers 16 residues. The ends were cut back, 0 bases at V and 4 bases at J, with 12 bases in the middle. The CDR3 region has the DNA TGTGCCAGTAGTATAGATGGCAGGGGAGCCACCGGGGAGCTGTTTTTT. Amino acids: CASSIDGRGATGELFF. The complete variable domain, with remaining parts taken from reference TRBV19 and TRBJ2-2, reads DGGITQSPKYLFRKEGQNVTLSCEQNLNHDAMYWYRQDPGQGLRLIYYSQIVNDFQKGDIAEGYSVSREKKESFPLTVTSAQKNPTAFYLCASSIDGRGATGELFFGEGSRLTVL.

DNA of the CDR3: TGTGCCAGCAGCGTAGCGGGGGCCCTAGCGGAGACCCAGTACTTC. It translates to CASSVAGALAETQYF. The chain has TRBV9 and TRBJ2-5, with D possibly called TRBD1 or TRBD2 (6 bases each). The CDR3 is 15 amino acids. Germline CDR1 and CDR2: SGDLS and YYNGEE. The V end lost 0 bases, the J end lost 5 bases, and 14 bases lay between the germline ends.

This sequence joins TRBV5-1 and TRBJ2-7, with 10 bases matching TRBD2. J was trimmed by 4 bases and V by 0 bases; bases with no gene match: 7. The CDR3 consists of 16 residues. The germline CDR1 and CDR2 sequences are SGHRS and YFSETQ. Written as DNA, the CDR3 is TGCGCCAGCAGCTTGGGTCCTAGCGGGAGAGGTTACGAGCAGTACTTC. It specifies CASSLGPSGRGYEQYF. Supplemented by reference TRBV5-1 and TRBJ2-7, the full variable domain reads KAGVTQTPRYLIKTRGQQVTLSCSPISGHRSVSWYQQTPGQGLQFLFEYFSETQRNKGNFPGRFSGRQFSNSRSEMNVSTLELGDSALYLCASSLGPSGRGYEQYFGPGTRLTVT.

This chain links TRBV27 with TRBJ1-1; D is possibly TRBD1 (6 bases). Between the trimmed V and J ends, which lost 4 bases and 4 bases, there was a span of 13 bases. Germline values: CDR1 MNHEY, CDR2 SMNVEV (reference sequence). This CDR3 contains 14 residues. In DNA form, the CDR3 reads TGTGCCAGCAGTTACCAGACAGGCCTCACTGAAGCTTTCTTT. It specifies CASSYQTGLTEAFF.

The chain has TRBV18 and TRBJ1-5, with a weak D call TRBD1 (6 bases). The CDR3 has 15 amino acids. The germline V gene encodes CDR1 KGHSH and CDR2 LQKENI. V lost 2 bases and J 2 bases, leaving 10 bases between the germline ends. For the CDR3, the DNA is TGTGCCAGCTCACCAGAGGGGGATGGCAATCAGCCCCAGCATTTT. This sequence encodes CASSPEGDGNQPQHF.

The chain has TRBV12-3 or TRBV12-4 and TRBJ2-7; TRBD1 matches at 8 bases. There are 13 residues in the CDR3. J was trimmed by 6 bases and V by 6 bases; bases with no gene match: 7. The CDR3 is CASRTDRDGEQYF. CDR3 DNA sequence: TGTGCCAGCAGGACGGACAGGGATGGCGAGCAGTACTTC.

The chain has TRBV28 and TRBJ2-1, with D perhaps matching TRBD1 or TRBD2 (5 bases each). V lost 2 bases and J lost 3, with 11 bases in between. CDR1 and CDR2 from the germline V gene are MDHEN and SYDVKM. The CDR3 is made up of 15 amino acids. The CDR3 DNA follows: TGTGCCAGCAGTTTAGGCGGTGGGGGCTACAATGAGCAGTTCTTC. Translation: CASSLGGGGYNEQFF.

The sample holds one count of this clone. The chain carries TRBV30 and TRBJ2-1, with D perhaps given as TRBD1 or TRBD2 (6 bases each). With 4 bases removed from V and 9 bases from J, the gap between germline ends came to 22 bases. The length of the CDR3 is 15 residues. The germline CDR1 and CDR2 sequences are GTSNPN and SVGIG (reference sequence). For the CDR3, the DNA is TGTGCCTGGAACCAAAAACAGGGACTCCTGGGTGAGCAGTTCTTC. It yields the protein CAWNQKQGLLGEQFF.

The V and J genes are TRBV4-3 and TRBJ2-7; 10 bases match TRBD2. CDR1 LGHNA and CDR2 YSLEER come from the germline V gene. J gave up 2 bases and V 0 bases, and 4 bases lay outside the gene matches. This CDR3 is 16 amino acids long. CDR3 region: CASSQDEAGGPYEQYF. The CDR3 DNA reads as TGCGCCAGCAGCCAAGATGAAGCGGGAGGGCCCTACGAGCAGTACTTC.

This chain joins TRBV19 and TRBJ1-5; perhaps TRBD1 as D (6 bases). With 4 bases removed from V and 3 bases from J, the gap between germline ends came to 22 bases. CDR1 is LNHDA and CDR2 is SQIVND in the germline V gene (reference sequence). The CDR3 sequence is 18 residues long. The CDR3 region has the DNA TGTGCCAGTAGTAAGGCTCCAATACAGGGTTACTTCAATCAGCCCCAGCATTTT. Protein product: CASSKAPIQGYFNQPQHF.

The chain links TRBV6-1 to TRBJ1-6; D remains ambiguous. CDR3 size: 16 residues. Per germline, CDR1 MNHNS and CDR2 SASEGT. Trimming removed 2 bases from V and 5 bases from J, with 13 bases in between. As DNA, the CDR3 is TGTGCCAGCAGTGAACTGGGTGGTACCAATAATTCACCCCTCCACTTT. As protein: CASSELGGTNNSPLHF.

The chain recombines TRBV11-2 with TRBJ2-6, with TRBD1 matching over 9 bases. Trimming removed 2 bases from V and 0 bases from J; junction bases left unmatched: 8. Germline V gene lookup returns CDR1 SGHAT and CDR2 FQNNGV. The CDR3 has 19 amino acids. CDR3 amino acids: CASSLNAGQGVSGANVLTF. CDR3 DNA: TGTGCCAGCAGCTTAAATGCGGGACAGGGAGTCTCTGGGGCCAACGTCCTGACTTTC. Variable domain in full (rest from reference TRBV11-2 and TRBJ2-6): EAGVAQSPRYKIIEKRQSVAFWCNPISGHATLYWYQQILGQGPKLLIQFQNNGVVDDSQLPKDRFSAERLKGVDSTLKIQPAKLEDSAVYLCASSLNAGQGVSGANVLTFGAGSRLTVL.

The CDR3 region has the DNA TGTGCCAGCGAGAGTTCGTCCTACAATGAGCAGTTCTTC. Amino acids: CASESSSYNEQFF. The rearrangement uses TRBV28 and TRBJ2-1; no definite D call. The CDR3 covers 13 residues. CDR1 is MDHEN and CDR2 is SYDVKM in the germline V gene. V lost 8 bases to trimming and J lost 1 base, with 9 bases between them.

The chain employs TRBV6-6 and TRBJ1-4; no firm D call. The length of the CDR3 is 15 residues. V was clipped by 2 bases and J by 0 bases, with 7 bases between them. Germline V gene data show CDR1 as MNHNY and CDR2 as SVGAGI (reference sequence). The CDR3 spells CASSYVSPTNEKLFF. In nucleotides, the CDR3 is TGTGCCAGCAGTTACGTCAGCCCAACTAATGAAAAACTGTTTTTT.

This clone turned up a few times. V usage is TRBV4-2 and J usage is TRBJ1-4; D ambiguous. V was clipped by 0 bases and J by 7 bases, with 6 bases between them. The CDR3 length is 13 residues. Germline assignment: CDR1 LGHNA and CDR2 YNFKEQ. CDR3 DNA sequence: TGTGCCAGCAGCCAAGAGCTTCGTGAAAAACTGTTTTTT. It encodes CASSQELREKLFF.

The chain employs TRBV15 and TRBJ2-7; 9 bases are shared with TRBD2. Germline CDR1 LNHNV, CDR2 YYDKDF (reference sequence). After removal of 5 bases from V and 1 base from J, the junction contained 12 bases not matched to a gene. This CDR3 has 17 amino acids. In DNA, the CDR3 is TGTGCCACCAGCCAACGACCCTCTAGCGGGAAATCCTACGAGCAGTACTTC. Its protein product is CATSQRPSSGKSYEQYF.

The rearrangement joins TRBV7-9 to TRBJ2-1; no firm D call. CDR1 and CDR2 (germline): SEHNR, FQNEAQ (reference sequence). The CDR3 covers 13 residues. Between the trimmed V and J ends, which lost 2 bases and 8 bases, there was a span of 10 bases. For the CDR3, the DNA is TGTGCCAGCAGCTTAAACCCACCGGATGAGCAGTTCTTC. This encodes CASSLNPPDEQFF. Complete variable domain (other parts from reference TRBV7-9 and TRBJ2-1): DTGVSQNPRHKITKRGQNVTFRCDPISEHNRLYWYRQTLGQGPEFLTYFQNEAQLEKSRLLSDRFSAERPKGSFSTLEIQRTEQGDSAMYLCASSLNPPDEQFFGPGTRLTVL.

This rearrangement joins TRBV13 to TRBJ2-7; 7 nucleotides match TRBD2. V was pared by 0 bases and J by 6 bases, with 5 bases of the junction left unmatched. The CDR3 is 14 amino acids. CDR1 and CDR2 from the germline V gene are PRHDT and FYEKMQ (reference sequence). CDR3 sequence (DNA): TGTGCCAGCAGCTTAGGGGCCCCGGGGGGCGAGCAGTACTTC. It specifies CASSLGAPGGEQYF.

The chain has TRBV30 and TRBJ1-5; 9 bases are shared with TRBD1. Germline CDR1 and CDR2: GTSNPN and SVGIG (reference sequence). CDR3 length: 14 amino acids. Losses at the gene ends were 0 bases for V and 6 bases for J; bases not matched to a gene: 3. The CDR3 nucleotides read TGTGCCTGGAGTGTAGGGACAGGGCCTCAGCCCCAGCATTTT. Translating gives CAWSVGTGPQPQHF.

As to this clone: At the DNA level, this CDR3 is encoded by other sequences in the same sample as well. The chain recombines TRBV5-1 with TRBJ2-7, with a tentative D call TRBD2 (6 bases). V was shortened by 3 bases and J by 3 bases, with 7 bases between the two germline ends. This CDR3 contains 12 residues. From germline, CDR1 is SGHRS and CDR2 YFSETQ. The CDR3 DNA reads TGCGCCAGCAGCTCGGGGGTCTACGAGCAGTACTTC. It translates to CASSSGVYEQYF.